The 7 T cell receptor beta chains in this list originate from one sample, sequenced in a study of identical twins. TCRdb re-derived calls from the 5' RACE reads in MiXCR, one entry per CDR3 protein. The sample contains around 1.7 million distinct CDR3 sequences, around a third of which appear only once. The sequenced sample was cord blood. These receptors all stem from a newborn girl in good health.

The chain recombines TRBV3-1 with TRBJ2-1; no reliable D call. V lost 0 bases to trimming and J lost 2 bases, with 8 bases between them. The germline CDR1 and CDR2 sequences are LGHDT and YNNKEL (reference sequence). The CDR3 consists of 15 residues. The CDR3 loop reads CASSQDHGPYNEQFF. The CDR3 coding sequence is TGTGCCAGCAGCCAAGATCACGGGCCCTACAATGAGCAGTTCTTC.

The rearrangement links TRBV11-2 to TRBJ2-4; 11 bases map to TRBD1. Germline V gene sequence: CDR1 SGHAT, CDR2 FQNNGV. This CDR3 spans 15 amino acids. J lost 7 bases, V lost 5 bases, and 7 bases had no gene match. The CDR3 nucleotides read TGTGCCAGCAGCATCTCCGGGACAGGGGGGAACATTCAGTACTTC. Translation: CASSISGTGGNIQYF. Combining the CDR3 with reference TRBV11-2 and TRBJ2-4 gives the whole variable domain EAGVAQSPRYKIIEKRQSVAFWCNPISGHATLYWYQQILGQGPKLLIQFQNNGVVDDSQLPKDRFSAERLKGVDSTLKIQPAKLEDSAVYLCASSISGTGGNIQYFGAGTRLSVL.

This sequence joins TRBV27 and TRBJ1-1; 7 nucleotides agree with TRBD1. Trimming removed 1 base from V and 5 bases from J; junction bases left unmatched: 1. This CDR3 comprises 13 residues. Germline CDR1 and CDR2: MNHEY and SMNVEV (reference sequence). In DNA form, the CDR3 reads TGTGCCAGCAGTTTATTCAGGGGGACTGAAGCTTTCTTT. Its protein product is CASSLFRGTEAFF.

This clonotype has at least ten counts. The CDR3 loop is CASSRATNEKLFF. The DNA for the CDR3 is TGTGCCAGCAGTCGGGCAACTAATGAAAAACTGTTTTTT. The chain carries TRBV18 and TRBJ1-4; the D is unclear. Trimming took 8 bases from V and 0 from J, leaving 7 bases between them. There are 13 residues in the CDR3. Germline CDR1 is KGHSH and CDR2 is LQKENI.

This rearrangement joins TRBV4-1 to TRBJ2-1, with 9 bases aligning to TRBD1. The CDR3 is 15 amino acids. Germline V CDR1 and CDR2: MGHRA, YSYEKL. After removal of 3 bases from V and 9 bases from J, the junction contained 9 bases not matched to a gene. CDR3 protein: CASSQIRDRDGEQFF. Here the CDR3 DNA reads TGCGCCAGCAGCCAGATCCGGGACAGGGATGGTGAGCAGTTCTTC.

The DNA of the CDR3 is TGTGCCAGCAGTTTACGCGGGGTCTACCGGGGTACGCAGTATTTT. It specifies CASSLRGVYRGTQYF. This sequence joins TRBV27 and TRBJ2-3; possible D gene TRBD2, 6 bases. V lost 2 bases and J lost 8, with 17 bases in between. This CDR3 contains 15 residues. Germline loops: CDR1 MNHEY, CDR2 SMNVEV (reference sequence).

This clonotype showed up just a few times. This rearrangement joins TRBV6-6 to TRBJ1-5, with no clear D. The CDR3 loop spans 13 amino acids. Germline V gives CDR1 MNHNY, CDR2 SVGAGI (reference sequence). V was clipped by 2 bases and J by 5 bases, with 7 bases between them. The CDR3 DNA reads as TGTGCCAGCAGTTACCCCACAGATCAGCCCCAGCATTTT. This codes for CASSYPTDQPQHF.